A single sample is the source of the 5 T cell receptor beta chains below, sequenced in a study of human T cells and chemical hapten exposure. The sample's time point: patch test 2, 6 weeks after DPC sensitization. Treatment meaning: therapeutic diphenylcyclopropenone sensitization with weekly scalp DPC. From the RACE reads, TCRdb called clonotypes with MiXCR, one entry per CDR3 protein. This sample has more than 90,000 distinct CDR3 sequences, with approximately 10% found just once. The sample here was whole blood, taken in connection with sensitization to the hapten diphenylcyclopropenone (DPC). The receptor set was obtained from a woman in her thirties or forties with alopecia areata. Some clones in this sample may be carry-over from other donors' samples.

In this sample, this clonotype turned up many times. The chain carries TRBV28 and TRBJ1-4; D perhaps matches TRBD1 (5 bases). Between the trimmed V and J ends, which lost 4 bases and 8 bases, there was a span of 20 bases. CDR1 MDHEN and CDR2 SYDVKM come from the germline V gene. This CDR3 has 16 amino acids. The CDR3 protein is CASSSRRGLNNEKLFF. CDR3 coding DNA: TGTGCCAGCAGTTCTCGCCGGGGCCTCAACAACGAAAAACTGTTTTTT. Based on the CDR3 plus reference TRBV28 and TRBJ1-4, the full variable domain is DVKVTQSSRYLVKRTGEKVFLECVQDMDHENMFWYRQDPGLGLRLIYFSYDVKMKEKGDIPEGYSVSREKKERFSLILESASTNQTSMYLCASSSRRGLNNEKLFFGSGTQLSVL.

The CDR3, as DNA: TGCAGCGTTGATAGGGCGGTCCATGAGCAGTTCTTC. Translation: CSVDRAVHEQFF. This chain links TRBV29-1 with TRBJ2-1, with D unresolved. V gave up 3 bases and J gave up 8 bases, with 11 bases separating them. Looked up from germline, CDR1 is SQVTM and CDR2 is ANQGSEA. The CDR3 is 12 residues long.

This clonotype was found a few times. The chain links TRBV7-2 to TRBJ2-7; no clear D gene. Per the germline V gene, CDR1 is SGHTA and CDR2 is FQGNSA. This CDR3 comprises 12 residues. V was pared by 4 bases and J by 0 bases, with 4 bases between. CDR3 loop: CASSYASYEQYF. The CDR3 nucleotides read TGTGCCAGCAGCTACGCCTCCTACGAGCAGTACTTC.

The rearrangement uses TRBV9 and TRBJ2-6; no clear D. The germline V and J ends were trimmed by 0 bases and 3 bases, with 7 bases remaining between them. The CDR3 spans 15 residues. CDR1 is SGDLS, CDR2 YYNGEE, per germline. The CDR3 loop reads CASSVERVGANVLTF. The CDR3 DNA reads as TGTGCCAGCAGCGTAGAAAGGGTTGGGGCCAACGTCCTGACTTTC.

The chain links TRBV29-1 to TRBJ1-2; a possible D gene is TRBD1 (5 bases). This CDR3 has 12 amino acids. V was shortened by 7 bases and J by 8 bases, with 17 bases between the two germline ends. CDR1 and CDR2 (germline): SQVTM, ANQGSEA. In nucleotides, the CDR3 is TGCAGCGCCGTAGACAGTCTACGCGGCTACACCTTC. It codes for CSAVDSLRGYTF.